The 13 T cell receptor beta chains given below trace back to one sample, sequenced in a study of post-analysis software for immune sequencing data. Findings of the study overall: Patients had higher frequencies than controls of five TRBV segments, including TRBV5-6, TRBV5-1 and TRBV20-1.

Unique molecular identifiers were carried by the TCR beta cDNA libraries. In TCRdb, the PCR reads were re-called with MiXCR into one record per CDR3 protein. The data hold roughly 650,000 distinct CDR3 sequences, with approximately 60% observed a single time. No antigen has been assigned to these receptors. The specimen was blood. All receptors come from a girl aged 2 to 10 with multiple sclerosis.

J is TRBJ1-6 and V is TRBV5-1; no firm D call. Per the germline V gene, CDR1 is SGHRS and CDR2 is YFSETQ. Trimming took off 0 bases at V and 7 bases at J, with 11 bases between the two ends. The CDR3 covers 15 residues. This CDR3 is CASSLGPGINSPLHF. CDR3 DNA: TGCGCCAGCAGCTTGGGGCCAGGCATCAATTCACCCCTCCACTTT.

This clonotype was counted a few times. V is TRBV29-1 and J is TRBJ1-1; 9 nucleotides line up with TRBD1. Trimming removed 5 bases from V and 5 bases from J; junction bases left unmatched: 6. CDR1 SQVTM and CDR2 ANQGSEA come from the germline V gene. This CDR3 comprises 13 residues. In DNA, the CDR3 is TGCAGCGTTCCTGGGACAGGGAGAACTGAAGCTTTCTTT. Its protein is CSVPGTGRTEAFF.

The chain uses TRBV3-1 and TRBJ2-3; D is ambiguous. The CDR3 contains 14 residues. CDR1 and CDR2 (germline): LGHDT, YNNKEL (reference sequence). V was trimmed by 3 bases and J by 0 bases, leaving 7 bases between them. DNA of the CDR3: TGTGCCAGCAGCCATCGCTCGAGCACAGATACGCAGTATTTT. Its protein product is CASSHRSSTDTQYF.

J is TRBJ2-5 and V is TRBV11-2; no firm D call. Deletions cut 1 base from V and 4 bases from J, with 13 bases between. This CDR3 has 15 residues. Per the germline V gene, CDR1 is SGHAT and CDR2 is FQNNGV. The CDR3 DNA sequence: TGTGCCAGCAGCTTAGGGCAGACCTTTATAGAGACCCAGTACTTC. Protein: CASSLGQTFIETQYF.

The chain joins TRBV5-1 to TRBJ2-7; tentative D call: TRBD2 (5 bases). The CDR3 loop spans 14 amino acids. Between the trimmed V and J ends, which lost 1 base and 3 bases, there was a span of 11 bases. Germline CDR1 and CDR2: SGHRS and YFSETQ. CDR3 protein: CASSLSSEGYEQYF. The DNA of the CDR3 is TGCGCCAGCAGCTTGAGCAGCGAGGGCTACGAGCAGTACTTC.

This chain uses TRBV4-1 with TRBJ2-6; no clear D. This CDR3 contains 15 residues. V was clipped by 2 bases and J by 0 bases, with 5 bases between them. CDR1 and CDR2 from the germline V gene are MGHRA and YSYEKL. The CDR3 nucleotides are TGCGCCAGCAGCCAACCCACCTCTGGGGCCAACGTCCTGACTTTC. Amino acids: CASSQPTSGANVLTF.

A few counts support this clonotype. This rearrangement joins TRBV7-2 to TRBJ2-3; TRBD2 is a possible D gene (5 bases). CDR1 SGHTA and CDR2 FQGNSA come from the germline V gene. V dropped 3 bases and J dropped 5 bases, with 15 bases sitting between them. This CDR3 contains 15 residues. The CDR3 DNA reads as TGTGCCAGCAGCTTGGGGAGCCTACCGGGAGATACGCAGTATTTT. Its protein is CASSLGSLPGDTQYF.

The rearrangement uses TRBV18 and TRBJ2-6; perhaps TRBD1 as D (5 bases). The CDR3 is 15 residues long. The V and J ends lost 4 bases and 0 bases respectively, with 7 bases between them. CDR1 KGHSH and CDR2 LQKENI come from the germline V gene. In nucleotides, the CDR3 is TGTGCCAGCTCACAGGACATCTCTGGGGCCAACGTCCTGACTTTC. Translating it yields CASSQDISGANVLTF.

This chain uses TRBV24-1 with TRBJ1-5; the D is unclear. Germline V CDR1 and CDR2: KGHDR, SFDVKD. This CDR3 contains 15 residues. V was pared by 2 bases and J by 8 bases, with 15 bases between. The CDR3 DNA sequence: TGTGCCACCAGTGATTCCGGCAGGTTCATGGAGCCCCAGCATTTT. Its translation: CATSDSGRFMEPQHF.

The sample holds one count of this clonotype. V usage is TRBV29-1 and J usage is TRBJ2-2, with 7 positions matching TRBD2. V was pared by 6 bases and J by 6 bases, with 4 bases of the junction left unmatched. The germline V gene has CDR1 SQVTM and CDR2 ANQGSEA. This CDR3 has 12 amino acids. In DNA, the CDR3 is TGCAGCGTGACTAGCCGGGCCGGGGAGCTGTTTTTT. It specifies CSVTSRAGELFF.

The genes are TRBV15 and TRBJ2-3, with 9 bases matching TRBD1. This CDR3 comprises 18 residues. Germline trimming cut 3 bases from V and 3 bases from J; bases unmatched to any gene: 13. CDR1 and CDR2 (germline): LNHNV, YYDKDF (reference sequence). CDR3 loop: CATSSPFTTGGGTDTQYF. CDR3 in DNA: TGTGCCACCAGCAGTCCTTTCACTACAGGGGGCGGAACAGATACGCAGTATTTT.

The rearrangement uses TRBV20-1 and TRBJ2-7; TRBD1 agrees at 9 bases. The CDR3 length is 14 residues. Per the germline V gene, CDR1 is DFQATT and CDR2 is SNEGSKA (reference sequence). Losses at the gene ends were 2 bases for V and 7 bases for J; bases not matched to a gene: 9. CDR3 nucleotide sequence: TGCAGTGCTAGACTCCTACAGGGGGCGCAGGAGCAGTACTTC. Its translation: CSARLLQGAQEQYF.

This clonotype was counted a single time. The V call is TRBV7-2, the J call TRBJ1-4; TRBD1 matches 7 bases. The trim removed 5 bases at V and 5 bases at J, leaving 8 bases unmatched. This CDR3 has 15 amino acids. Germline V gene sequence: CDR1 SGHTA, CDR2 FQGNSA. CDR3 region: CASSLQGWGNEKLFF. For the CDR3, the DNA is TGTGCCAGCAGCCTACAGGGGTGGGGAAATGAAAAACTGTTTTTT.